A single sample gave rise to the 20 T cell receptor beta chains below, sequenced in a study of identical twins (dated by TCRdb to 2016 to 2017). Library generation was performed with 5' RACE. The instrument was an Illumina HiSeq 2000. The raw public data were reprocessed by TCRdb itself: fastp quality trimming at Q25, MiXCR clonotype calling, in-frame beta chains only. Rows merge per CDR3 protein into single entries with the most common DNA and genes. The sample data list 550,000 to 700,000 distinct CDR3 sequences, and about 20% of these were observed just once. Jointly, the top ten make up about 4.5% of the sample. The same sample was also studied in work on T cells expressing NK-cell markers.

The sample consisted of PBMCs. The source is a young woman in good health.

In this sample, this clonotype turned up many times. V is TRBV7-2 and J is TRBJ2-7; 9 bases align to TRBD1. The V gene's germline CDR1 is SGHTA and CDR2 FQGNSA. The CDR3 is 15 residues long. The junction had 6 bases not matched to a gene; V was cut back by 4 bases and J by 2 bases. The CDR3 spells CASSSTGTGTYEQYF. The CDR3 DNA reads TGTGCCAGCAGCTCAACCGGGACAGGGACCTACGAGCAGTACTTC.

This chain links TRBV20-1 with TRBJ2-7; D may match TRBD1 or TRBD2 (5 bases each). The V gene's germline CDR1 is DFQATT and CDR2 SNEGSKA (reference sequence). The CDR3 runs 13 residues. Trimming cost V 5 bases and J 6 bases, with 17 bases left between them. CDR3 in amino acids: CSAQGPAISEQYF. The CDR3 nucleotides are TGCAGTGCTCAGGGACCGGCGATTAGCGAGCAGTACTTC.

This chain joins TRBV9 and TRBJ2-7; D could derive from TRBD1 or TRBD2 (6 bases each). CDR1 is SGDLS and CDR2 is YYNGEE in the germline V gene. Trimming left V 1 base short and J 5 bases short, with 10 bases between. This CDR3 has 13 amino acids. The CDR3 nucleotides read TGTGCCAGCAGCGTAACGGGGGCCCACGAGCAGTACTTC. Translating it yields CASSVTGAHEQYF. Together with reference TRBV9 and TRBJ2-7, the CDR3 gives the full variable domain: DSGVTQTPKHLITATGQRVTLRCSPRSGDLSVYWYQQSLDQGLQFLIQYYNGEERAKGNILERFSAQQFPDLHSELNLSSLELGDSALYFCASSVTGAHEQYFGPGTRLTVT.

This chain links TRBV15 with TRBJ2-1; D is perhaps TRBD1 or TRBD2 (5 bases each). This CDR3 is 13 amino acids long. V lost 1 base to trimming and J lost 10 bases, with 11 bases between them. Germline assignment: CDR1 LNHNV and CDR2 YYDKDF (reference sequence). CDR3 nucleotides: TGTGCCACCAGCAGAGCGGGGCGGTACGAGCAGTTCTTC. Protein: CATSRAGRYEQFF.

This clonotype was picked up a small number of times. The rearrangement links TRBV4-2 to TRBJ2-7; 10 nucleotides line up with TRBD2. This CDR3 is built from 15 residues. The junction had 9 bases not matched to a gene; V was cut back by 3 bases and J by 7 bases. Germline lookup yields CDR1 LGHNA and CDR2 YNFKEQ. CDR3 in amino acids: CASSQGASGSGEQYF. In nucleotides, the CDR3 is TGTGCCAGCAGCCAGGGGGCTAGCGGGAGTGGGGAGCAGTACTTC.

V gene TRBV10-1 combines with J gene TRBJ2-7, with D perhaps matching TRBD2 (5 bases). The germline V and J ends were trimmed by 3 bases and 2 bases, with 11 bases remaining between them. The CDR3 spans 14 residues. Germline loops: CDR1 WNHNN, CDR2 SYGVQD (reference sequence). The CDR3 region has the DNA TGCGCCAGCAGTGAAGGAGGCTTACCCTACGAGCAGTACTTC. Amino acid sequence: CASSEGGLPYEQYF.

The J gene is TRBJ2-5, the V gene TRBV20-1, with TRBD2 matching over 10 bases. Germline V gene lookup returns CDR1 DFQATT and CDR2 SNEGSKA (reference sequence). CDR3 size: 15 residues. With 4 bases clipped from V and 1 base from J, the junction kept 6 bases outside the gene matches. CDR3 sequence (DNA): TGCAGTGCTATCACTCCTAGCGGGGGCCAAGAGACCCAGTACTTC. Translation: CSAITPSGGQETQYF.

This clonotype was observed a few times. This rearrangement joins TRBV6-2 or TRBV6-3 to TRBJ1-1; tentatively, D is TRBD1 (6 bases). The germline CDR1 and CDR2 sequences are MNHEY and SVGEGT. This CDR3 is built from 11 residues. V lost 8 bases and J 4 bases, leaving 8 bases between the germline ends. As DNA, the CDR3 is TGTGCCAGCGCGGGGGCCACTGAAGCTTTCTTT. This sequence encodes CASAGATEAFF.

The chain joins TRBV11-2 to TRBJ1-1; D ambiguous. Germline values: CDR1 SGHAT, CDR2 FQNNGV. The CDR3 runs to 14 residues. The V gene lost 5 bases and the J gene lost 3 bases, with 13 bases spanning the gap. The CDR3 protein is CASSPHIGYTEAFF. CDR3 DNA: TGTGCCAGCAGCCCCCATATCGGATACACTGAAGCTTTCTTT.

This clonotype was seen only a few times. The genes are TRBV5-1 and TRBJ2-3; possible D gene TRBD2, 6 bases. Germline assignment: CDR1 SGHRS and CDR2 YFSETQ. Trimming removed 3 bases at V and 0 bases at J, with 20 bases between. The length of the CDR3 is 18 residues. CDR3: CASSYDPRGGTSTDTQYF. CDR3 in DNA: TGCGCCAGCAGCTATGATCCTCGGGGCGGGACTAGCACAGATACGCAGTATTTT.

The CDR3 reads CASSSIGRRTGELFF. CDR3 in DNA: TGTGCCAGCTCGTCCATAGGGAGGAGGACCGGGGAGCTGTTTTTT. This chain connects TRBV18 to TRBJ2-2, with a weak D call TRBD2 (6 bases). This CDR3 comprises 15 residues. Germline-derived CDR1 and CDR2 are KGHSH and LQKENI. Trimming took off 6 bases at V and 5 bases at J, with 16 bases between the two ends. Full variable domain (outside the CDR3, taken from reference TRBV18 and TRBJ2-2): NAGVMQNPRHLVRRRGQEARLRCSPMKGHSHVYWYRQLPEEGLKFMVYLQKENIIDESGMPKERFSAEFPKEGPSILRIQQVVRGDSAAYFCASSSIGRRTGELFFGEGSRLTVL.

This clonotype was counted between two and nine times. The chain uses TRBV7-2 and TRBJ2-1, with TRBD2 identical over 8 bases. CDR1 and CDR2 (germline): SGHTA, FQGNSA. V lost 6 bases and J lost 4; bases outside the gene matches: 8. The CDR3 extends over 15 amino acids. The CDR3 loop is CASSRGGGMYNEQFF. Written as DNA, the CDR3 is TGTGCCAGCAGTCGCGGCGGGGGGATGTACAATGAGCAGTTCTTC.

This clonotype was observed a single time. This chain links TRBV19 with TRBJ2-1; a weak D match, TRBD1 (6 bases). The germline CDR1 and CDR2 sequences are LNHDA and SQIVND (reference sequence). The CDR3 consists of 17 residues. V shed 4 bases and J shed 1 base, with 17 bases lying between them. CDR3 bases: TGTGCCAGTAGTACAGAAAGATTAGGACAGTCCTACAATGAGCAGTTCTTC. Protein: CASSTERLGQSYNEQFF.

The chain links TRBV6-1 to TRBJ2-7, with 10 bases that match TRBD2. Germline CDR1 is MNHNS and CDR2 is SASEGT. The CDR3 runs to 15 residues. Germline trimming cut 2 bases from V and 6 bases from J; bases unmatched to any gene: 7. CDR3 sequence reads: CASSEPGLANREQYF. The CDR3 DNA reads TGTGCCAGCAGTGAACCGGGACTAGCGAATCGCGAGCAGTACTTC.

Only a few counts were recorded for this clonotype. CDR3 protein: CASKGGGYEQYF. CDR3 bases: TGTGCCAGCAAAGGGGGCGGGTACGAGCAGTACTTC. The chain recombines TRBV6-2 or TRBV6-3 with TRBJ2-7; 7 bases are a match to TRBD1. The CDR3 sequence is 12 residues long. The J segment lost 4 bases and the V segment lost 7 bases, leaving 4 bases of the junction unmatched. Germline V gene lookup returns CDR1 MNHEY and CDR2 SVGEGT.

The chain is built from TRBV4-3 and TRBJ2-7, with TRBD1 matching 9 bases. The V and J ends lost 0 bases and 0 bases, in that order; junction bases with no gene match: 6. This CDR3 has 17 amino acids. Germline V CDR1 and CDR2: LGHNA, YSLEER. This chain's CDR3 is CASSQDRGTGLSYEQYF. DNA for the CDR3: TGCGCCAGCAGCCAAGATCGGGGGACAGGGCTCTCCTACGAGCAGTACTTC.

This clonotype has more than one count but fewer than ten. The genes are TRBV5-4 and TRBJ2-1, with 10 bases lining up with TRBD1. This CDR3 region has 16 residues. CDR1 and CDR2 from the germline V gene are SGHNT and YYREEE (reference sequence). V lost 0 bases and J lost 7; bases outside the gene matches: 7. CDR3 amino acids: CASSLGDRGVRNEQFF. DNA for the CDR3: TGTGCCAGCAGCTTGGGGGACAGGGGAGTTCGGAATGAGCAGTTCTTC.

V is TRBV6-1 and J is TRBJ1-4; 8 positions match TRBD1. Germline-derived CDR1 and CDR2 are MNHNS and SASEGT. V lost 6 bases to trimming and J lost 5 bases; unmatched junction nucleotides: 8. The CDR3 sequence is 15 residues long. DNA for the CDR3: TGTGCCAGCAGAACAGGGGGGAATTTAAATGAAAAACTGTTTTTT. This codes for CASRTGGNLNEKLFF.

The CDR3 spells CASSARDSAYNEQFF. The CDR3 nucleotides read TGCGCCAGCAGCGCCCGGGACAGTGCCTACAATGAGCAGTTCTTC. The V gene is TRBV4-3, the J gene TRBJ2-1; TRBD1 matches 7 bases. V lost 5 bases and J lost 2; bases outside the gene matches: 6. The V gene's germline CDR1 is LGHNA and CDR2 YSLEER. The CDR3 spans 15 residues.

This chain links TRBV7-2 with TRBJ2-7, with D perhaps matching TRBD2 (6 bases). This CDR3 is built from 14 residues. Trimming removed 2 bases at V and 6 bases at J, with 14 bases between. Germline values: CDR1 SGHTA, CDR2 FQGNSA. The CDR3 coding sequence is TGTGCCAGCAGCTTATATGCGGGGTCAGTCGAGCAGTACTTC. This sequence encodes CASSLYAGSVEQYF.